The source of this TCR beta chain is a study of STAT5B mutations in CD4+ large granular lymphocyte leukemia. Of note for this clone: Its antigen is still unknown.

As originally analysed: Lowest detectable productive clonotype frequency was 2.59 x 10-5. Generated by immunoSEQ multiplex PCR, the TCRdb table keeps only in-frame clones and is missing some. The DNA gave D and trimming, while V, J and clone size come from that table. There are approximately 32,000 clones in the sample; roughly 65% occur only once, and about 3% lies in the top ten. Control samples were healthy donors' buffy coats. Between the trimmed V and J ends, which lost 8 bases and 5 bases, there was a span of 12 bases. The CDR3 runs 12 residues. Germline assignment: CDR1 MNHNY and CDR2 SVGAGI (reference sequence). The study's findings and limits: Main leukemic clonotypes were patient-specific, but about 25% appeared at low frequency elsewhere. TRBV06-family usage was enriched in top patient clones (8/27) versus controls (2/35).

The chain couples TRBV6-6 to TRBJ1-1; tentatively, D is TRBD1 (6 bases). The specimen was CD4+ T cells from blood buffy coats. The sequence was collected from a human donor in good health. This CDR3 reads CASFQGITEAFF. The CDR3 DNA is TGTGCCAGCTTCCAGGGGATTACTGAAGCTTTCTTT.